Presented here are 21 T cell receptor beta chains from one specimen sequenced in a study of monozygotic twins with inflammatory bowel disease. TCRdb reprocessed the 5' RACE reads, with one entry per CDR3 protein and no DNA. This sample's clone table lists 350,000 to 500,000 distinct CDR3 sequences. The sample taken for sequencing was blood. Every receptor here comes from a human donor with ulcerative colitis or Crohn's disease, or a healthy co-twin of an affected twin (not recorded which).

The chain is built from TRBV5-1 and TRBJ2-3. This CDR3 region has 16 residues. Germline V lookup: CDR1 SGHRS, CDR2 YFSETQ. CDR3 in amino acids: CASSLGRTPTQDTQYF.

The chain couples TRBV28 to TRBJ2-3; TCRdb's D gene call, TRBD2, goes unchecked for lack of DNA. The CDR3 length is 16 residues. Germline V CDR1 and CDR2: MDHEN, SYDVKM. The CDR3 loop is CASSPRLAGRLNTQYF.

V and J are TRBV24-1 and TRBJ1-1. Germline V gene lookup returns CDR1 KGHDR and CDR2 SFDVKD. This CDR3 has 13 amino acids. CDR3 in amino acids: CATQEGRLTEAFF.

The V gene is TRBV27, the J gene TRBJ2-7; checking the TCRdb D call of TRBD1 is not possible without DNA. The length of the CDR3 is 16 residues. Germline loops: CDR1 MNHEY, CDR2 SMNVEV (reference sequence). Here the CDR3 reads CASSALDRGSSYEQYF.

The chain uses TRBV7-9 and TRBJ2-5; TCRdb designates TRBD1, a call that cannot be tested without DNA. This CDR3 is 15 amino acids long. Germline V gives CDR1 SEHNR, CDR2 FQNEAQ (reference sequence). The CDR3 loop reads CASSSGQNTQETQYF.

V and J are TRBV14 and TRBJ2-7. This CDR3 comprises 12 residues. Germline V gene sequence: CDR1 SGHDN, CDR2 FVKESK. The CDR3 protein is CASSQVSPEQYF.

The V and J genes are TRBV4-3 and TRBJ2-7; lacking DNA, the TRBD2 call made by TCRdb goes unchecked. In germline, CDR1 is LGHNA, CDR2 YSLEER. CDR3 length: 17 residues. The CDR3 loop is CASSQEVPAASSYEQYF.

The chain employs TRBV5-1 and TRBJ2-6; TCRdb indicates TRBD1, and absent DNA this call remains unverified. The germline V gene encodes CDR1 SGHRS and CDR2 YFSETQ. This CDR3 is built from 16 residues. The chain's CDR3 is CASISTPSSGANVLTF.

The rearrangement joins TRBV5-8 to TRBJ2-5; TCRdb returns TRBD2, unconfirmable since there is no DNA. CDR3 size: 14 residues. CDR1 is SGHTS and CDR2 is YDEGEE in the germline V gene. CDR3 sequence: CAGRVVADQETQYF.

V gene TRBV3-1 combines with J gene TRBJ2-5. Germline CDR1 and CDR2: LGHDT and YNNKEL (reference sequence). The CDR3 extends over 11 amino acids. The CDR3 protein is CASRTQETQYF.

Here the CDR3 reads CASSFTRDRGAGELFF. V and J are TRBV7-2 and TRBJ2-2; lacking DNA, the TRBD1 call made by TCRdb goes unchecked. The germline V gene encodes CDR1 SGHTA and CDR2 FQGNSA. The CDR3 extends over 16 amino acids. The full variable domain, in which reference TRBV7-2 and TRBJ2-2 provide the parts outside the CDR3, is GAGVSQSPSNKVTEKGKDVELRCDPISGHTALYWYRQSLGQGLEFLIYFQGNSAPDKSGLPSDRFSAERTGGSVSTLTIQRTQQEDSAVYLCASSFTRDRGAGELFFGEGSRLTVL.

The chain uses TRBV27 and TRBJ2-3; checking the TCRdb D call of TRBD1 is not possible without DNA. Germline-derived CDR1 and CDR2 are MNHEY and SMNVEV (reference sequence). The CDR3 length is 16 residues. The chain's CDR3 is CASSFFRGSFTDTQYF.

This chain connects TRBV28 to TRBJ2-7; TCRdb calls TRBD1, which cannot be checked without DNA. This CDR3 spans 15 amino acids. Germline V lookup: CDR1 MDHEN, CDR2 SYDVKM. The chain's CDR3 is CASSSPAGTGYEQYF.

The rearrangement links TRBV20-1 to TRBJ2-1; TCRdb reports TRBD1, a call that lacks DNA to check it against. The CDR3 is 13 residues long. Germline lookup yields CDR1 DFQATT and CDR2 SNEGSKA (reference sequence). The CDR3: CSARGDQEPKQFF.

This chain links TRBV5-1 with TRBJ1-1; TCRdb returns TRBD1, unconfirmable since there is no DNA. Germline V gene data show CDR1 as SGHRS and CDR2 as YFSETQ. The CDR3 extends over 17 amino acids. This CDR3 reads CASSPRLPGQGFTEAFF.

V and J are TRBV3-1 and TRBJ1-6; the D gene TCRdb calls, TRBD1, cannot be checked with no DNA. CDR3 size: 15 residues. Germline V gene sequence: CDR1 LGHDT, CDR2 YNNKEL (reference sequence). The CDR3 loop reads CASRGSGEQRAPLHF.

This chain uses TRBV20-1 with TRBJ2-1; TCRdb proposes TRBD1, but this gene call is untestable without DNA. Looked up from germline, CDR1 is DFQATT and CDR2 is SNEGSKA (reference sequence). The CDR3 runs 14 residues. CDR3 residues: CSAPRGSSYNEQFF.

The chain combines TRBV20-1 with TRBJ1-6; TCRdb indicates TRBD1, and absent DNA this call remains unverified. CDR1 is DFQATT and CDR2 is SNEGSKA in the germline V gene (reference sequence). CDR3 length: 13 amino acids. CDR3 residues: CSAPDSSNSPLHF.

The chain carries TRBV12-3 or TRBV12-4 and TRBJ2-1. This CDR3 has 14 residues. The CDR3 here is CASSLGAVYNEQFF.

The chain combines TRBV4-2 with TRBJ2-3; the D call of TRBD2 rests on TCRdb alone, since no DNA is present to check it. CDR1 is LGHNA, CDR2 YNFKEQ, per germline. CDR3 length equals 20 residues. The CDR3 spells CASSQELEVTSGGRRDTQYF.

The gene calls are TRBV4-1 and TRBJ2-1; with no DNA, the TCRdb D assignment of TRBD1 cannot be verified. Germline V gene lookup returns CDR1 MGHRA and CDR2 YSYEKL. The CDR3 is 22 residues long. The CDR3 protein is CASSHRDRGSKLAGSRGSEQFF.